Presented here are 3 T cell receptor beta chains from one specimen sequenced in a study of blood T cells in healthy people across ages. Sample-barcoded 5' priming and a J-beta primer mix drove a second PCR of about 7 to 12 cycles. TCRdb re-analysed the 5' RACE reads in MiXCR, keeping a single row per CDR3 protein. This table has about 1,400,000 distinct CDR3 sequences, around 59% appearing once. The sample comprised blood. The receptors derive from a man aged 18-30 years in good health.

The sample holds a few counts of this clonotype. This chain joins TRBV2 and TRBJ2-1, with 9 positions matching TRBD1. Trimming took 4 bases from V and 10 from J; bases not matched to a gene: 14. The CDR3 length is 16 residues. Germline V CDR1 and CDR2: SNHLY, FYNNEI. The CDR3 reads CASSADGTGSIGEQFF. CDR3 coding DNA: TGTGCCAGCAGTGCCGATGGGACAGGGAGTATAGGGGAGCAGTTCTTC. Drawing the rest from reference TRBV2 and TRBJ2-1, the complete variable domain is EPEVTQTPSHQVTQMGQEVILRCVPISNHLYFYWYRQILGQKVEFLVSFYNNEISEKSEIFDDQFSVERPDGSNFTLKIRSTKLEDSAMYFCASSADGTGSIGEQFFGPGTRLTVL.

A few counts support this clonotype. The rearrangement links TRBV11-2 to TRBJ2-1; 14 positions agree with TRBD2. With 5 bases clipped from V and 9 bases from J, the junction kept 6 bases outside the gene matches. The CDR3 runs 15 residues. The germline CDR1 and CDR2 sequences are SGHAT and FQNNGV. The CDR3 here is CASSRGLAGVGEQFF. As DNA, the CDR3 is TGTGCCAGCAGCCGGGGACTAGCGGGAGTGGGTGAGCAGTTCTTC. The full variable domain, rest sourced from reference TRBV11-2 and TRBJ2-1, is EAGVAQSPRYKIIEKRQSVAFWCNPISGHATLYWYQQILGQGPKLLIQFQNNGVVDDSQLPKDRFSAERLKGVDSTLKIQPAKLEDSAVYLCASSRGLAGVGEQFFGPGTRLTVL.

This rearrangement joins TRBV10-3 to TRBJ1-1; D possibly corresponds to TRBD1 (6 bases). Germline CDR1 reads ENHRY; CDR2 reads SYGVKD. CDR3 length: 13 amino acids. V was shortened by 7 bases and J by 1 base, with 10 bases between the two germline ends. The DNA for the CDR3 is TGTGCCATCAAAAGGGACACGAACACTGAAGCTTTCTTT. Amino acids: CAIKRDTNTEAFF.